This TCR beta chain stems from a study of blood T cells in healthy people across ages. A sample-barcoded 5' primer and a J-beta primer mix were used in a second PCR of roughly 6 to 11 cycles. From each sample, at least 2.5 million paired-end reads containing CDR3 were obtained. Via MiXCR, TCRdb re-called the 5' RACE reads, giving one row per CDR3 protein. The sample shows 900,000 to 950,000 distinct CDR3 sequences, 25% to 30% of them seen only once. A word on this clonotype: Its antigen remains unknown. An end of the junction differs from the germline gene, which may be a read error.

Overall study results and limits: The fall in TCR beta diversity per million T cells was roughly linear with age. The study found more naive CD4+ cells and higher diversity in long-lived than aged donors.

The CDR3 covers 14 residues. Germline CDR1 reads SEHNR; CDR2 reads FQNEAQ (reference sequence). The data also belong to a second study, concerning T cells of mothers and their children. From that second work: TCR recombination output is shaped by thymic selection similarly in related and unrelated pairs.

The rearrangement uses TRBV7-9 and TRBJ1-5; perhaps TRBD1 as D (5 bases). This receptor was obtained from a woman aged 40 to 50 in good health. Specimen: blood. CDR3 in amino acids: CASSHAGLNQSQHF. CDR3 DNA sequence: TGTGCCAGCAGCCACGCAGGGCTCAATCAGTCCCAGCATTTT.